The T cell receptor beta chain under discussion was sequenced for a study of OX40 agonist ivuxolimab in advanced cancers. Looking at the study overall: Treatment received earlier with anti-PD-1, anti-PD-L1 or anti-CTLA-4 agents was allowed, and over 30% had some. Patients achieving partial responses numbered three: one hepatocellular carcinoma case and two cutaneous melanoma cases.

Peripheral blood came from all dose cohorts at three timepoints. Points from the study as a whole: No antigen was identified for the clonally expanded peripheral T cells.

This table comes from immunoSEQ multiplex PCR, and its TCRdb copy is limited to in-frame clones, with some not included. The data hold about 82,000 clones, with around nine tenths observed a single time. Comment on this clone: What it binds is not known.

The sequence derives from an adult with an advanced solid tumor such as melanoma, head and neck, liver or kidney cancer. The specimen comprised CD4+ or CD8+ T cells sorted from blood, sampled in a trial of the OX40 agonist ivuxolimab.

The CDR3 here is CASSNEGQSYNEQFF. The CDR3 region has the DNA TGTGCCAGCAGCAACGAGGGGCAGTCCTACAATGAGCAGTTCTTC. The chain links TRBV9 to TRBJ2-1; D possibly uses TRBD1 or TRBD2 (5 bases each). V lost 4 bases and J lost 1, with 12 bases in between. There are 15 residues in the CDR3. The V gene's germline CDR1 is SGDLS and CDR2 YYNGEE. The full variable domain, in which reference TRBV9 and TRBJ2-1 provide the parts outside the CDR3, is DSGVTQTPKHLITATGQRVTLRCSPRSGDLSVYWYQQSLDQGLQFLIQYYNGEERAKGNILERFSAQQFPDLHSELNLSSLELGDSALYFCASSNEGQSYNEQFFGPGTRLTVL.